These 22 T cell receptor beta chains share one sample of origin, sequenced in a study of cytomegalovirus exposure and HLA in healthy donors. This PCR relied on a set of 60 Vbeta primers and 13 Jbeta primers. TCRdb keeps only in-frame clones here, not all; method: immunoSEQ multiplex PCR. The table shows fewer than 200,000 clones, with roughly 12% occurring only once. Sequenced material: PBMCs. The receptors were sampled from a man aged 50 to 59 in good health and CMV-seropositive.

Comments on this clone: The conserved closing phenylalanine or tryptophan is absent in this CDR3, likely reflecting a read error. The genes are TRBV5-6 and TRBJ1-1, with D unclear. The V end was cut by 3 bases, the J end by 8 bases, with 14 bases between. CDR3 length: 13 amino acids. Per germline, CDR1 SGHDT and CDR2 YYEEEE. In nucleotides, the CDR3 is TGTGCCAGCAGCTGGGGAGGCCAGCTAGAAGCTTTCGTT. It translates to CASSWGGQLEAFV.

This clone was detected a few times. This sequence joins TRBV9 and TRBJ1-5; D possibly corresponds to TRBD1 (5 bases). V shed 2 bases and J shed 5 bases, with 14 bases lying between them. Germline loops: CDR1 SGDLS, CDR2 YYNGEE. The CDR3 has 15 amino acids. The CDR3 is CASSVQGGMDQPQHF. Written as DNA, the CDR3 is TGTGCCAGCAGCGTCCAGGGAGGGATGGATCAGCCCCAGCATTTT. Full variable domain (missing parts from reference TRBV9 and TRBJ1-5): DSGVTQTPKHLITATGQRVTLRCSPRSGDLSVYWYQQSLDQGLQFLIQYYNGEERAKGNILERFSAQQFPDLHSELNLSSLELGDSALYFCASSVQGGMDQPQHFGDGTRLSIL.

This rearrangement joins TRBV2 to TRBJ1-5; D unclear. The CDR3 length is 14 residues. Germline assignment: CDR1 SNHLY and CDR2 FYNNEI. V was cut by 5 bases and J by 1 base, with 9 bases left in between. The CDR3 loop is CASSLTRSNQPQHF. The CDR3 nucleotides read TGTGCCAGCAGTTTGACCAGGAGCAATCAGCCCCAGCATTTT.

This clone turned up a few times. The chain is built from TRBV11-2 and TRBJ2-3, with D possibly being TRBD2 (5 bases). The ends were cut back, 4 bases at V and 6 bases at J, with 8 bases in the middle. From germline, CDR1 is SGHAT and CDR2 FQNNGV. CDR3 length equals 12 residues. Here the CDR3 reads CASSSGIDTQYF. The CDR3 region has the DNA TGTGCCAGCAGCTCCGGGATCGATACGCAGTATTTT.

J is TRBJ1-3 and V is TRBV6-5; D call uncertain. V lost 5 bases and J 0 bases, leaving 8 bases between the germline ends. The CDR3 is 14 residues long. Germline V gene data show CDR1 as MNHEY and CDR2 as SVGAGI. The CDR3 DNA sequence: TGTGCCAGCAGTCCAACTATCTCTGGAAACACCATATATTTT. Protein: CASSPTISGNTIYF.

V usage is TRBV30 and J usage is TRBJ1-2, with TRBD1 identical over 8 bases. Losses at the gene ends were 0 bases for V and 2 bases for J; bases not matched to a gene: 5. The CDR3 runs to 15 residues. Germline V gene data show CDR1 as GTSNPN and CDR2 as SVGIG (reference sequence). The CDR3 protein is CAWSVQGGSNYGYTF. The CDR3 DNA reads TGTGCCTGGAGTGTACAGGGGGGTTCCAACTATGGCTACACCTTC.

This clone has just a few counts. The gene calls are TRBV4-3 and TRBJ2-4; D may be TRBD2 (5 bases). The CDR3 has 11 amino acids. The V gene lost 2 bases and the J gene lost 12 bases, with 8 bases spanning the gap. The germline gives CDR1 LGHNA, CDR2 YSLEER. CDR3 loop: CASSQQRGQYF. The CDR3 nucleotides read TGCGCCAGCAGCCAACAACGGGGTCAGTACTTC.

DNA for the CDR3: TGTGCCAGCAGCTTTGGCTCGCGGAGGCCCCAGCATTTT. Its protein product is CASSFGSRRPQHF. The chain links TRBV7-2 to TRBJ1-5; D not certain. Trimming left V 3 bases short and J 9 bases short, with 12 bases between. This CDR3 has 13 amino acids. Germline V gene data show CDR1 as SGHTA and CDR2 as FQGNSA.

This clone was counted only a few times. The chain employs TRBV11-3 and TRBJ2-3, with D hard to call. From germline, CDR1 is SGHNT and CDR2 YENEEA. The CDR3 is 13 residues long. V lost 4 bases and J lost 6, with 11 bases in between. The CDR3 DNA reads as TGTGCCAGCAGCTCGGATACCAGGGATACGCAGTATTTT. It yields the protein CASSSDTRDTQYF.

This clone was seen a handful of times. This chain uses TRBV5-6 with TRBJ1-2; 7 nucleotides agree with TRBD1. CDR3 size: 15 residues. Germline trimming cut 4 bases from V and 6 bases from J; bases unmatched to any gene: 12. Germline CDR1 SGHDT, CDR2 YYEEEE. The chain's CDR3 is CASSERSNRGHGYTF. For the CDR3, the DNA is TGTGCCAGCAGCGAGAGGAGTAACAGGGGCCATGGCTACACCTTC.

The CDR3 nucleotides read TGTGCCAGCAGCCTCGGGAGGACAGGGGGCGCCGGGGAGCTGTTTTTT. This codes for CASSLGRTGGAGELFF. The rearrangement uses TRBV7-2 and TRBJ2-2; 11 nucleotides match TRBD1. The CDR3 sequence is 16 residues long. Germline CDR1 reads SGHTA; CDR2 reads FQGNSA. Germline trimming cut 5 bases from V and 6 bases from J; bases unmatched to any gene: 8.

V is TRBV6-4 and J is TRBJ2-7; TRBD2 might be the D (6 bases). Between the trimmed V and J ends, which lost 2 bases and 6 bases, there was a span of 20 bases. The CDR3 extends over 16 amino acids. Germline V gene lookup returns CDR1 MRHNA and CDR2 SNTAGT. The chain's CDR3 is CASSDPPGRKVGEQYV. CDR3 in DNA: TGTGCCAGCAGTGACCCCCCGGGGAGGAAGGTCGGCGAGCAGTACGTC.

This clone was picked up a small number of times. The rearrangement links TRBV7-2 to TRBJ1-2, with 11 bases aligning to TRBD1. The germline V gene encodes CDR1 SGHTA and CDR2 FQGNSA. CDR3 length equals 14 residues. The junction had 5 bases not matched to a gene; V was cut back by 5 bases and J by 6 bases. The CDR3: CASSPGQGANGYTF. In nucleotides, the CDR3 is TGTGCCAGCAGCCCCGGACAGGGGGCGAATGGCTACACCTTC.

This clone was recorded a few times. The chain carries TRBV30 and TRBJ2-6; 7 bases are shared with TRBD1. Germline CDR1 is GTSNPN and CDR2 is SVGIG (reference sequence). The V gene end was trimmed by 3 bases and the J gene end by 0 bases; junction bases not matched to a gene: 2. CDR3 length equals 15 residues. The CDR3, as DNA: TGTGCCTGGAGCAGGGACAGCTCTGGGGCCAACGTCCTGACTTTC. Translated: CAWSRDSSGANVLTF.

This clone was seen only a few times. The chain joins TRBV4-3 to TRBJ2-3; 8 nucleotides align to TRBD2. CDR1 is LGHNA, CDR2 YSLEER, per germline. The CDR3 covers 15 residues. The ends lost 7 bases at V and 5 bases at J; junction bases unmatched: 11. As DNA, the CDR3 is TGCGCCAGCACTCGGGAGGGGAGCGCGGAAGATACGCAGTATTTT. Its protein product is CASTREGSAEDTQYF.

CDR3 amino acids: CASSSRTGGAETQYF. The CDR3 bases are TGTGCCAGCAGCTCCCGGACAGGGGGCGCGGAGACCCAGTACTTC. The J gene is TRBJ2-5, the V gene TRBV7-7; 11 nucleotides line up with TRBD1. Per the germline V gene, CDR1 is SSHAT and CDR2 is FNYEAQ (reference sequence). CDR3 length: 15 amino acids. The J segment lost 5 bases and the V segment lost 4 bases, leaving 6 bases of the junction unmatched.

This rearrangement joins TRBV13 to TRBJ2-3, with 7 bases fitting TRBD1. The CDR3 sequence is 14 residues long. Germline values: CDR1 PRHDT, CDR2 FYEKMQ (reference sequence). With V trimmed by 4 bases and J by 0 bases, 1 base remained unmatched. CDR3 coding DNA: TGTGCCAGCAGCTGGGACAGTAGCACAGATACGCAGTATTTT. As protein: CASSWDSSTDTQYF.

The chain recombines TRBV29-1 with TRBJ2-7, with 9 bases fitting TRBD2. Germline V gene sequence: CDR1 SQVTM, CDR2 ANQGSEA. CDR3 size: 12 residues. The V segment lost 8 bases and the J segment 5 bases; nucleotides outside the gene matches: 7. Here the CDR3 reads CSCGGGPHEQYF. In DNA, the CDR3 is TGCAGCTGCGGGGGGGGGCCCCACGAGCAGTACTTC.

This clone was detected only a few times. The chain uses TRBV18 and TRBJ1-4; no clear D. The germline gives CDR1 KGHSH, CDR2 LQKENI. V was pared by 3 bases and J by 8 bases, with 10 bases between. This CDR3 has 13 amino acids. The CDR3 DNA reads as TGTGCCAGCTCACCGTCGACTGGGGAAAAACTGTTTTTT. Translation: CASSPSTGEKLFF. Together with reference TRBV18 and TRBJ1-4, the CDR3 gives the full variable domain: NAGVMQNPRHLVRRRGQEARLRCSPMKGHSHVYWYRQLPEEGLKFMVYLQKENIIDESGMPKERFSAEFPKEGPSILRIQQVVRGDSAAYFCASSPSTGEKLFFGSGTQLSVL.

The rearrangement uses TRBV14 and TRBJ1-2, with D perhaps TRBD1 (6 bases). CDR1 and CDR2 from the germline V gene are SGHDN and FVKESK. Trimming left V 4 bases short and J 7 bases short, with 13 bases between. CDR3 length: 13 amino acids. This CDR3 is CASSLQGSGGYTF. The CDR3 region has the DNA TGTGCCAGCAGCCTACAGGGTTCCGGTGGCTACACCTTC.

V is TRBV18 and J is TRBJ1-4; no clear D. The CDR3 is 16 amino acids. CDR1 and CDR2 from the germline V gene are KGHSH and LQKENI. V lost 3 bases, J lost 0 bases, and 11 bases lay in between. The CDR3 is CASSPSQAATNEKLFF. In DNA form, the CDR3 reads TGTGCCAGCTCACCCTCGCAGGCCGCAACTAATGAAAAACTGTTTTTT. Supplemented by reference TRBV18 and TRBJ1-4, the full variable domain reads NAGVMQNPRHLVRRRGQEARLRCSPMKGHSHVYWYRQLPEEGLKFMVYLQKENIIDESGMPKERFSAEFPKEGPSILRIQQVVRGDSAAYFCASSPSQAATNEKLFFGSGTQLSVL.

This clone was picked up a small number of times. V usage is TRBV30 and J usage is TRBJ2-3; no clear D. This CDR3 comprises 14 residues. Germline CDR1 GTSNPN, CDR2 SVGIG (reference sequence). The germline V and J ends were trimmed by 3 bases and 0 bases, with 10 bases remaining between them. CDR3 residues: CAWRLRISTDTQYF. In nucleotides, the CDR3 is TGTGCCTGGAGACTCAGGATTAGCACAGATACGCAGTATTTT.